This T cell receptor beta chain was recorded in a study of blood T cell repertoires in COVID-19. Study summary: The study drew acute and convalescent COVID-19 samples from the United States, Italy and Spain. From T cells, B-cell-depleted T cells, or PBMCs came the material, which was cDNA or gDNA.

Per the germline V gene, CDR1 is LGHDT and CDR2 is YNNKEL (reference sequence). Unmatched junction bases numbered 6, after V lost 4 bases and J lost 8 bases. The CDR3 length is 13 residues. Source study methods: Cell counts per sample came from amplifying reference gene primers. Profiling relied on immunoSEQ multiplex PCR, and the TCRdb table lists in-frame clones only, not all of them. V and J calls and clone size come straight from that table; D and trimming were deduced from the DNA. The data show some 240,000 clones, about 90% seen once. The sequenced material came from peripheral blood. The TCR sequence derives from a man aged 55 to 70 who had recovered from COVID-19. V and J are TRBV3-1 (or the pseudogene TRBV3-2) and TRBJ1-2; 8 bases align to TRBD1. This chain's CDR3 is CASSLQTGAGYTF. The CDR3 nucleotides are TGTGCCAGCAGCCTACAGACAGGGGCGGGCTACACCTTC.